The sequence of this TCR beta chain was determined in a study of Graves' ophthalmopathy and Graves' hyperthyroidism. The V gene lost 5 bases and the J gene lost 3 bases, with 5 bases spanning the gap. Looked up from germline, CDR1 is SNHLY and CDR2 is FYNNEI. CDR3 size: 11 residues. Scientists amplified the TCR beta CDR3 regions from RNA transcripts. An opening RT-PCR round employed HTBI primers and preceded a second-round multiplex PCR. In TCRdb, the multiplex PCR reads were re-called with MiXCR into one record per CDR3 protein. The sample lists hundreds of thousands of distinct CDR3 sequences, over 20% occurring once. In this sample, this clonotype turned up many times. The evidence that diagnosis relied on was clinical symptoms, serum thyroxine, TRAb, thyroid ultrasound and orbital computed tomography.

Sequenced input: peripheral blood. The rearrangement links TRBV2 to TRBJ2-7; D gene unclear. This TCR derives from a woman younger than 35 with stable Graves' hyperthyroidism. Some clones in this sample may be carry-over from other donors' samples. The CDR3 DNA sequence: TGTGCCAGCAGTATCCTCTACGAGCAGTACTTC. Residues: CASSILYEQYF. Full variable domain (rest looked up from reference TRBV2 and TRBJ2-7): EPEVTQTPSHQVTQMGQEVILRCVPISNHLYFYWYRQILGQKVEFLVSFYNNEISEKSEIFDDQFSVERPDGSNFTLKIRSTKLEDSAMYFCASSILYEQYFGPGTRLTVT.